The 2 T cell receptor beta chains listed next were all sequenced from one sample in a study of blood T cell repertoires in COVID-19. Clones were sequenced by immunoSEQ multiplex PCR, and TCRdb holds only the in-frame ones, with some missing. The table lists 200,000 to 300,000 clones, less than 90% of them singletons. Source material: peripheral blood. These receptors were collected from a man between 60 and 70 years old with acute or convalescent COVID-19.

The chain employs TRBV19 and TRBJ1-2; TRBD1 matches at 7 bases. V lost 4 bases and J lost 8; bases outside the gene matches: 22. The CDR3 runs to 18 residues. CDR1 LNHDA and CDR2 SQIVND come from the germline V gene (reference sequence). CDR3 DNA sequence: TGTGCCAGTAGTACTCTCCCAAACTACAGGGGAAGGCCTATCGGCTACACCTTC. Residues: CASSTLPNYRGRPIGYTF.

This chain joins TRBV4-2 and TRBJ1-4; a weak D match, TRBD1 (6 bases). Germline values: CDR1 LGHNA, CDR2 YNFKEQ. CDR3 length equals 15 residues. The germline V and J ends were trimmed by 3 bases and 5 bases, with 13 bases remaining between them. The CDR3 is CASSHSDRQNEKLFF. The CDR3 coding sequence is TGTGCCAGCAGCCACTCGGACAGACAGAATGAAAAACTGTTTTTT.